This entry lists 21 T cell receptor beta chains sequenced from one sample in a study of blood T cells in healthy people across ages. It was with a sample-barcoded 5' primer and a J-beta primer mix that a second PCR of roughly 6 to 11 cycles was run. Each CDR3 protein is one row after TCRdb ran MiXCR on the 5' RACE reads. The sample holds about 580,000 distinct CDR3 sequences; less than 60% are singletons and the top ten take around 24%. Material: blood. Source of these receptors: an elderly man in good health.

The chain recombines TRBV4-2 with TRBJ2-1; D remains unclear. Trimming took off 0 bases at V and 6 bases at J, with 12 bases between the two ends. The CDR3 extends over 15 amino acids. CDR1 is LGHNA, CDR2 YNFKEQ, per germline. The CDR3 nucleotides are TGTGCCAGCAGCCAAGACTCCGGCCAACCCAATGAGCAGTTCTTC. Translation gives CASSQDSGQPNEQFF.

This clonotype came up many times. The CDR3, as DNA: TGTGCCAGCAGCGGACGACAGGGGCAGGTAGATACGCAGTATTTT. Amino acids: CASSGRQGQVDTQYF. V is TRBV25-1 and J is TRBJ2-3, with 8 bases lining up with TRBD1. CDR1 is MGHDK, CDR2 SYGVNS, per germline. V was clipped by 6 bases and J by 5 bases; unmatched bases: 10. CDR3 length: 15 amino acids.

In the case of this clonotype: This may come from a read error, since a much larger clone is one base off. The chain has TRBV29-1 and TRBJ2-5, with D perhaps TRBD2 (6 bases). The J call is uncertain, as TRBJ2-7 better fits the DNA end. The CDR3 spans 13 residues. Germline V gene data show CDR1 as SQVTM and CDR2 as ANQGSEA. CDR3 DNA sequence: TGCAGCGCCCAGACTAGTGGCCGCGGCGAGCAGTACTTC. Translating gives CSAQTSGRGEQYF.

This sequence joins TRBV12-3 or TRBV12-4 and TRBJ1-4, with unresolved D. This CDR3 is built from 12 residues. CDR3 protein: CGSSRVNEKLFF. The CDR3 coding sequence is TGTGGCAGTTCGAGAGTTAATGAAAAACTGTTTTTT.

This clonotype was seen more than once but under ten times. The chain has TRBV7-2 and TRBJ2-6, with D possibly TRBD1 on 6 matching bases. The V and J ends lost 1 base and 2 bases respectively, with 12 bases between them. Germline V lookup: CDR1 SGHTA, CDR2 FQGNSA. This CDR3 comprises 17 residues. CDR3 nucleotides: TGTGCCAGCAGCTTAGGCACAGGGTTTGCTGGGGCCAACGTCCTGACTTTC. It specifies CASSLGTGFAGANVLTF.

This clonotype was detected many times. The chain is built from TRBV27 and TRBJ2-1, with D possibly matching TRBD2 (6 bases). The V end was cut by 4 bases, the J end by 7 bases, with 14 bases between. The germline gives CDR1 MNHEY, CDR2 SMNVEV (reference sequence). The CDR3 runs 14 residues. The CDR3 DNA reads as TGTGCCAGCAGTTCCGGGAGAGCTAGGAATGAGCAGTTCTTC. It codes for CASSSGRARNEQFF.

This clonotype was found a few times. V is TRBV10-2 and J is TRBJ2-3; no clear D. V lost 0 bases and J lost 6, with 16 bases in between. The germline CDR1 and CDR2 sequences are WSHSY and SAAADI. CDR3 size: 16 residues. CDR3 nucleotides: TGCGCCAGCAGTGAGTCGACGACCGGTTTTGGGGATACGCAGTATTTT. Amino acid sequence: CASSESTTGFGDTQYF.

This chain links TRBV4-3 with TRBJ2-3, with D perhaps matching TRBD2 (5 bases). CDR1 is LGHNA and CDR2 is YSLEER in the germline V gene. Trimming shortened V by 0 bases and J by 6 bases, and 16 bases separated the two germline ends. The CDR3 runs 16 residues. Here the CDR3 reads CASSQERASPWDTQYF. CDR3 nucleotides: TGCGCCAGCAGCCAAGAAAGGGCTAGCCCCTGGGATACGCAGTATTTT.

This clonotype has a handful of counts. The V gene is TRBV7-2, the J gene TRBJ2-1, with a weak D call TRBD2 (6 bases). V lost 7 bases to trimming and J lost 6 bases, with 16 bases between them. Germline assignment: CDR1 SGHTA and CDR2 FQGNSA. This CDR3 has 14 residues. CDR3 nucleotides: TGTGCCAGCACGTTTACGGGGGACTCCAATGAGCAGTTCTTC. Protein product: CASTFTGDSNEQFF.

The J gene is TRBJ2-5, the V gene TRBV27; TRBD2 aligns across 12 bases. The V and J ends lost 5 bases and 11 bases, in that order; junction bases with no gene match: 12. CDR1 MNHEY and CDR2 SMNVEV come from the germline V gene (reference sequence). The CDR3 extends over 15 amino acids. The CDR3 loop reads CASSPASGRAGEQYF. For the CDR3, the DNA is TGTGCCAGCAGTCCTGCTAGCGGGAGGGCGGGTGAGCAGTACTTC.

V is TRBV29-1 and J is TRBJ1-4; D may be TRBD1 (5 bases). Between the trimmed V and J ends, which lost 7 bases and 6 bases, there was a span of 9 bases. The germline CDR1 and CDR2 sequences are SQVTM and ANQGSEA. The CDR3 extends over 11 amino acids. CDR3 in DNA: TGCAGCGCCAGGGAGGATGAAAAACTGTTTTTT. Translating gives CSAREDEKLFF.

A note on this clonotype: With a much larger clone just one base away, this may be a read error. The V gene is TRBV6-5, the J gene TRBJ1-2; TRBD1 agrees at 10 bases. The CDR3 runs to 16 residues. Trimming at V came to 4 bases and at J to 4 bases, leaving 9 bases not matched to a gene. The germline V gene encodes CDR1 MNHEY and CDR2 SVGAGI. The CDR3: CASSCDRDRGIYGYTF. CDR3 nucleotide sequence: TGTGCCAGCAGTTGTGACCGGGACAGGGGAATCTATGGCTACACCTTC.

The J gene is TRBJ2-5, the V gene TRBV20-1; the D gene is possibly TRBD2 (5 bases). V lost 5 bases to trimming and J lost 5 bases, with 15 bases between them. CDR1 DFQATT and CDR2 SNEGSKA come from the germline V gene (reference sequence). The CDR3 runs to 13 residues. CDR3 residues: CSAREGGPETQYF. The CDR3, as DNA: TGCAGTGCTCGCGAGGGCGGGCCGGAGACCCAGTACTTC.

The CDR3 loop is CASSQSFEQPQHF. CDR3 DNA sequence: TGTGCCAGCTCACAGTCCTTTGAACAGCCCCAGCATTTT. The chain combines TRBV18 with TRBJ1-5; D ambiguous. The V end was cut by 4 bases, the J end by 7 bases, with 11 bases between. CDR3 length equals 13 residues. CDR1 and CDR2 from the germline V gene are KGHSH and LQKENI.

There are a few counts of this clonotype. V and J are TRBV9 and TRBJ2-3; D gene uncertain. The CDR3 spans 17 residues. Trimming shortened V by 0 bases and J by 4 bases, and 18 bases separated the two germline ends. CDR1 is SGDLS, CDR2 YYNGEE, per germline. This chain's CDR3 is CASSVAPRLLQPDTQYF. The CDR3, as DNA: TGTGCCAGCAGCGTAGCCCCCCGGCTTCTACAGCCAGATACGCAGTATTTT.

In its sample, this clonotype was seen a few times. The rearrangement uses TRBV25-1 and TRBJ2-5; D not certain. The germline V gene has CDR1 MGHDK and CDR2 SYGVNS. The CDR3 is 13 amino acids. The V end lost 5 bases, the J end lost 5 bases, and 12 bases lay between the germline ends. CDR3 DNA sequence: TGTGCCAGCAGTCCATGGGCGCTGGAGACCCAGTACTTC. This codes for CASSPWALETQYF.

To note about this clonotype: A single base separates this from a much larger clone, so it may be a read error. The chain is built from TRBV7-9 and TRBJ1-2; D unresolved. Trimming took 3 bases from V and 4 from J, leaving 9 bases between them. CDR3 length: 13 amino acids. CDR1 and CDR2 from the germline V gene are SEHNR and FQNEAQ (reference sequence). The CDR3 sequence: CASSFMNGYGYTF. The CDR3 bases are TGTGCCAGCAGCTTTATGAACGGCTATGGCTACACCTTC. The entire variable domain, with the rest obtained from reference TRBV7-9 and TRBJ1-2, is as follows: DTGVSQNPRHKITKRGQNVTFRCDPISEHNRLYWYRQTLGQGPEFLTYFQNEAQLEKSRLLSDRFSAERPKGSFSTLEIQRTEQGDSAMYLCASSFMNGYGYTFGSGTRLTVV.

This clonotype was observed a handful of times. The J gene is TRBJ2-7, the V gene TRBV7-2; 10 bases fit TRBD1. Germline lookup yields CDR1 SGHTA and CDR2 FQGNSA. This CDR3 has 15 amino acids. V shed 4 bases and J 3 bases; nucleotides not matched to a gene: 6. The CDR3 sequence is CASSSDRGHGYEQYF. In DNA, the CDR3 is TGTGCCAGCAGCTCCGACAGGGGGCATGGCTACGAGCAGTACTTC.

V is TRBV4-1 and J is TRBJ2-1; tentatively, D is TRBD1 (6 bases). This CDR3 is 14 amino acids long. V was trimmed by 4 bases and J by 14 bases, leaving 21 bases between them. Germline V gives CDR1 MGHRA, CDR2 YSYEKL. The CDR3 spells CASSPQTGHPFKFF. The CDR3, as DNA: TGCGCCAGCAGCCCACAAACAGGGCACCCATTTAAGTTCTTC.

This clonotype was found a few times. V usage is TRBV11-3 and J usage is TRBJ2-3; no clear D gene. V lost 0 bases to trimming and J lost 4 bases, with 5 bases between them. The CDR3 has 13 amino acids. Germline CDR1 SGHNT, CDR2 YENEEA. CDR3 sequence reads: CASSLELSDTQYF. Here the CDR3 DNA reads TGTGCCAGCAGCTTAGAGTTATCAGATACGCAGTATTTT. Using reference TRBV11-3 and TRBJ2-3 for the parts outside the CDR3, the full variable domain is EAGVVQSPRYKIIEKKQPVAFWCNPISGHNTLYWYLQNLGQGPELLIRYENEEAVDDSQLPKDRFSAERLKGVDSTLKIQPAELGDSAVYLCASSLELSDTQYFGPGTRLTVL.

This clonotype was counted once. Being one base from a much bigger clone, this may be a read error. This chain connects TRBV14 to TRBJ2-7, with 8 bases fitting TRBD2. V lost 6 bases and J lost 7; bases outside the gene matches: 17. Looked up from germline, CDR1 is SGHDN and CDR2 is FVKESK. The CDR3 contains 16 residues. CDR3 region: CASSHPKRGYWDEQYF. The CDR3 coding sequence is TGTGCCAGCAGTCACCCCAAGCGGGGGTATTGGGATGAGCAGTACTTC.